This entry describes one T cell receptor beta chain. The antigen remains unidentified. The entry originates in a study of long-term antiretroviral therapy in people with HIV. The study, taken as a whole, reports: Controls exceeded HIV repertoires in CDR3 length range. Documentation of ART adherence, viral resistance or therapy changes was absent.

The CDR3 is 17 amino acids. CDR1 is SGHRS, CDR2 YFSETQ, per germline. Trimming took off 3 bases at V and 5 bases at J, with 24 bases between the two ends. Survey-level resolution applied to immunoSEQ assay v3.0. Clones were sequenced by immunoSEQ multiplex PCR, and TCRdb holds only the in-frame ones, with some missing. The sample carries 20,000 to 30,000 clones, around four fifths recorded once. Material: unsorted PBMCs, obtained 3 years after starting antiretroviral therapy. This sequence was found in a man in his late teens or twenties with HIV. The gene calls are TRBV5-1 and TRBJ2-7, with D possibly being TRBD1 (6 bases). The CDR3 is CASSYTRGQGPVHEQYF. CDR3 nucleotide sequence: TGCGCCAGCAGCTACACCCGCGGGCAGGGGCCCGTCCACGAGCAGTACTTC.